This is a list of T cell receptor beta chains from one sample in a study of shared clonotypes between healthy human individuals. Profiled with immunoSEQ multiplex PCR; TCRdb holds only in-frame clones, not every one. Among around 610,000 clones, about 96% were seen once, and the ten largest hold roughly 0.1%. Sequences were obtained from naive CD8+ T cells sorted from blood. The receptors here all came from a woman in her 30s in good health. Both conserved end residues are part of each CDR3. The D gene is left open where the match is weak. Expanded clones get a size class; other rows say once, few or many, or leave the size out.

>.|TRBJ1-1|14|TRBV9|.
TGTGCCAGCAGGCCAAGCGGGGGTGGCACTGAAGCTTTCTTT
CASRPSGGGTEAFF
>.|TRBJ1-1|15|TRBV5-6|.
TGTGCCAGCAGCGACCATGCCCCGGGGCAGTCCGAAGCTTTCTTT
CASSDHAPGQSEAFF
>.|TRBJ2-2|15|TRBV6-6|.
TGTGCCAGCAGTTCGGATCGGTCGAGCACCGGGGAGCTGTTTTTT
CASSSDRSSTGELFF
>.|TRBJ2-5|15|TRBV21-1|once
TGTGCCAGCAGCCCCGACAGACTACCCTTAGAGACCCAGTACTTC
CASSPDRLPLETQYF
>.|TRBJ1-6|15|TRBV27|.
TGTGCCAGCATTCCCCGGAGCTCCTATAATTCACCCCTCCACTTT
CASIPRSSYNSPLHF
>TRBD1|TRBJ1-2|14|TRBV2|.
TGTGCCAGCAGAGACAGGGGGCGCAACTATGGCTACACCTTC
CASRDRGRNYGYTF
>TRBD1|TRBJ2-7|15|TRBV28|.
TGTGCCAGCAGCCGGAGTCGGGACAGGGGCCACGAGCAGTACTTC
CASSRSRDRGHEQYF
>TRBD1|TRBJ1-5|16|TRBV4-1|.
TGCGCCAGCAGCCAAGGGGTTGGGCAGGGGGATCAGCCCCAGCATTTT
CASSQGVGQGDQPQHF
>TRBD1|TRBJ2-7|15|TRBV5-6|.
TGTGCCAGCAGCTTCCGGGACAGGGGAATTGAGGAGCAGTACTTC
CASSFRDRGIEEQYF
>TRBD2|TRBJ2-1|16|TRBV27|.
TGTGCCAGCAGTTTATTTCTAGCGGGAGGCTACAATGAGCAGTTCTTC
CASSLFLAGGYNEQFF
>.|TRBJ2-7|15|TRBV28|.
TGTGCCAGCACCTCCAGACGAGCAGGGTCAGGCGAGCAGTACTTC
CASTSRRAGSGEQYF
>.|TRBJ2-7|14|TRBV7-9|.
TGTGCCAGCAGCTTTTCGGGAGCCCCCTACGAGCAGTACTTC
CASSFSGAPYEQYF
>.|TRBJ2-5|14|TRBV9|.
TGTGCCAGCAGCGTAGGGTATAGGGAAGAGACCCAGTACTTC
CASSVGYREETQYF
>.|TRBJ1-4|14|TRBV4-1|.
TGCGCCAGCAGCCAAGACGGGGGCACTGAAAAACTGTTTTTT
CASSQDGGTEKLFF
>.|TRBJ1-2|15|TRBV6-5|.
TGTGCCAGCAGGCCCCCAGGGGACTTCCTCCATGGCTACACCTTC
CASRPPGDFLHGYTF
>.|TRBJ2-1|13|TRBV28|.
TGTGCCAGCAGTTTCCTTCAGCGGAATGAGCAGTTCTTC
CASSFLQRNEQFF
>.|TRBJ1-4|16|TRBV7-6|.
TGTGCCAGCAGCTTAGACTCGCTACGAGGGAATGAAAAACTGTTTTTT
CASSLDSLRGNEKLFF
>.|TRBJ2-5|16|TRBV7-6|.
TGTGCCAGCAGCTTAGACTATAGACGGCGCAAGGAGACCCAGTACTTC
CASSLDYRRRKETQYF
>TRBD1|TRBJ2-7|13|TRBV29-1|.
TGCAGCGTCCTGGACAGGGGATCCTACGAGCAGTACTTC
CSVLDRGSYEQYF
>.|TRBJ2-3|13|TRBV28|.
TGTGCCAGCAGTCCAGCGGGCACAGATACGCAGTATTTT
CASSPAGTDTQYF
>.|TRBJ2-5|14|TRBV7-9|.
TGTGCCAGCAGCTTAGTGTCCAGGCAAGAGACCCAGTACTTC
CASSLVSRQETQYF
>.|TRBJ2-6|16|TRBV5-4|.
TGTGCCAGCAGATATTGGGGGGATTCTGGGGCCAACGTCCTGACTTTC
CASRYWGDSGANVLTF
>.|TRBJ2-7|14|TRBV2|.
TGTGCCTATCTTTTGGACTTCCTCTCCTACGAGCAGTACTTC
CAYLLDFLSYEQYF
>.|TRBJ2-7|16|TRBV13|.
TGTGCCAGCAGCTTAAGGCAGGACAGCGAATCCTACGAGCAGTACTTC
CASSLRQDSESYEQYF
>.|TRBJ2-3|14|TRBV13|.
TGTGCCAGCAGCTTATGGCGAGAGATTGATACGCAGTATTTT
CASSLWREIDTQYF
>.|TRBJ2-2|13|TRBV7-9|.
TGTGCCAGCAGACCCGACAGGACCGGGGAGCTGTTTTTT
CASRPDRTGELFF
>.|TRBJ1-5|15|TRBV15|.
TGTGCCACCAGCAGAGATCTGACGCCCAATCAGCCCCAGCATTTT
CATSRDLTPNQPQHF
>TRBD2|TRBJ2-2|18|TRBV2|once
TGTGCCAGCAGGGGTAGACTAGCGGGAGCTGGAAGCACCGGGGAGCTGTTTTTT
CASRGRLAGAGSTGELFF
>.|TRBJ2-7|14|TRBV6-1|.
TGTGCCAGCAGTGGACGTGGGGGTGTGGACGAGCAGTACTTC
CASSGRGGVDEQYF
>TRBD2|TRBJ2-1|17|TRBV7-9|.
TGTGCCAGCAGCCCCCGACTAGCGGGACCCTCCTACAATGAGCAGTTCTTC
CASSPRLAGPSYNEQFF
>.|TRBJ2-6|15|TRBV27|.
TGTGCCAGCTCCTTCGGGCGATTTGGGGCCAACGTCCTGACTTTC
CASSFGRFGANVLTF
>.|TRBJ2-5|14|TRBV4-2|.
TGTGCCAGCAGCCGGACCGGTTCCCAAGAGACCCAGTACTTC
CASSRTGSQETQYF
>.|TRBJ1-1|13|TRBV6-1|once
TGTGCCAGCAGTGAAGCTTTCGGCTCTGAAGCTTTCTTT
CASSEAFGSEAFF
>.|TRBJ2-7|12|TRBV7-9|.
TGTGCCAGCGGGTTTTCCTCCTACGAGCAGTACTTC
CASGFSSYEQYF
>.|TRBJ2-3|14|TRBV13|.
TGTGCCAGCACCAACGAGGGAAGCACAGATACGCAGTATTTT
CASTNEGSTDTQYF
>.|TRBJ2-2|15|TRBV4-2|.
TGTGCCAGCAGCCAGACTAGGTCGCGTACCGGGGAGCTGTTTTTT
CASSQTRSRTGELFF
>.|TRBJ1-4|15|TRBV5-6|once
TGTGCCAGCAGCTTGGCCGGTGGGGATAATGAAAAACTGTTTTTT
CASSLAGGDNEKLFF
>.|TRBJ2-7|15|TRBV7-9|.
TGTGCCAGCAGCGACGTAAACAGGTACAACTACGAGCAGTACTTC
CASSDVNRYNYEQYF
>.|TRBJ2-7|14|TRBV7-9|.
TGTGCCAGCAGCCACCGAGGTATTTCCTACGAGCAGTACTTC
CASSHRGISYEQYF
>TRBD1|TRBJ1-5|13|TRBV9|.
TGTGCCAGCAGCTTGACAGGGACTCAGCCCCAGCATTTT
CASSLTGTQPQHF
>.|TRBJ1-5|16|TRBV28|once
TGTGCCAGCAGTTTTCGTCGGGGGGCAAGCAATCAGCCCCAGCATTTT
CASSFRRGASNQPQHF
>TRBD2|TRBJ2-5|16|TRBV9|.
TGTGCCAGCAGCGTAGAGGCTAGCGGTCTCCGTGAGACCCAGTACTTC
CASSVEASGLRETQYF
>TRBD1|TRBJ1-3|14|TRBV19|.
TGTGCCAGTAGTATCGGACAGGGTCTGGACACCATATATTTT
CASSIGQGLDTIYF
>.|TRBJ1-3|16|TRBV7-6|.
TGTGCCAGCAGCTTAAATCTCGGCGGCTCTGGAAACACCATATATTTT
CASSLNLGGSGNTIYF
>TRBD2|TRBJ2-3|14|TRBV28|.
TGTGCCAGCAGTTTGGCTTTAGCGGGAGATACGCAGTATTTT
CASSLALAGDTQYF
>.|TRBJ2-1|15|TRBV19|.
TGTGCCAGTAGTATAGAGGGCCGGGTCTACAATGAGCAGTTCTTC
CASSIEGRVYNEQFF
>.|TRBJ2-7|14|TRBV6-1|.
TGTGCCAGCAGTGACAGGTTGGGAGCTTACGAGCAGTACTTC
CASSDRLGAYEQYF
>.|TRBJ1-1|15|TRBV7-9|.
TGTGCCAGCAGCCCCAACCACAGGGAGGAATCTGAAGCTTTCTTT
CASSPNHREESEAFF
>.|TRBJ2-3|14|TRBV13|.
TGTGCCAGCAGCTTAGGGGGCGGCACAGATACGCAGTATTTT
CASSLGGGTDTQYF
>.|TRBJ2-7|11|TRBV6-1|once
TGTGCCAGCAGACTCGGATACGAGCAGTACTTC
CASRLGYEQYF
>TRBD2|TRBJ2-5|14|TRBV11-3|.
TGTGCCAGCAGCTTAGCGGGGGGGCAAGAGACCCAGTACTTC
CASSLAGGQETQYF
>.|TRBJ1-1|11|TRBV20-1|.
TGCAGTGCTCCCTTAGGTGGTGAAGCTTTCTTT
CSAPLGGEAFF
>.|TRBJ2-7|12|TRBV7-9|.
TGTGCCAGCAGCTCATTGAGTAGCGAGCAGTACTTC
CASSSLSSEQYF
>.|TRBJ2-7|14|TRBV15|.
TGTGCCACCAGCAGAGTCGGAACAGTCTACGAGCAGTACTTC
CATSRVGTVYEQYF
>TRBD2|TRBJ2-5|14|TRBV29-1|.
TGCAGCGTTGAGGCGGGAGACCTCCCAGAGACCCAGTACTTC
CSVEAGDLPETQYF